Listed here are 12 T cell receptor beta chains from one sample, sequenced in a study of T cells in Graves' hyperthyroidism and ophthalmopathy (dated by TCRdb to between 2019 and 2020). The library was built by means of multiplex PCR. These reads were obtained on an Illumina HiSeq 2000. Amplification of TCR beta CDR3 regions was carried out from RNA transcripts. For the first round of RT-PCR on the TCR CDR3, the HTBI primer set was used together with the Qiagen OneStep RT-PCR kit. The public reads were quality trimmed at Q25 with fastp and then assembled into clones with MiXCR by TCRdb, keeping productive beta chains. Rows with a matching CDR3 protein are joined into one entry that keeps the most common DNA and genes. In this sample the table shows roughly 700,000 distinct CDR3 sequences, 11% to 15% of which occur a single time. Approximately 10% of the sample belongs to the ten largest clones. Sequenced material: blood. These receptors all come from a woman aged 18-29 years with Graves' hyperthyroidism.

This clonotype was seen many times. The rearrangement joins TRBV25-1 to TRBJ2-2; D may be TRBD2 (6 bases). CDR1 and CDR2 from the germline V gene are MGHDK and SYGVNS. This CDR3 is built from 18 residues. V gave up 0 bases and J gave up 0 bases, with 14 bases separating them. The DNA for the CDR3 is TGTGCCAGCAGTGAATACGGGGGACGCAGCGCGAACACCGGGGAGCTGTTTTTT. It translates to CASSEYGGRSANTGELFF.

This clonotype has a handful of counts. The rearrangement joins TRBV5-8 to TRBJ1-5; TRBD1 is a possible D gene (6 bases). Per germline, CDR1 SGHTS and CDR2 YDEGEE. The CDR3 runs 16 residues. Trimming shortened V by 4 bases and J by 8 bases, and 22 bases separated the two germline ends. This CDR3 reads CASSPGQKGMEEPQHF. CDR3 nucleotide sequence: TGTGCCAGCAGCCCCGGACAGAAGGGGATGGAGGAGCCCCAGCATTTT.

This clonotype has a handful of counts. The chain links TRBV14 to TRBJ2-1; D is undetermined. Germline V lookup: CDR1 SGHDN, CDR2 FVKESK. V lost 1 base to trimming and J lost 9 bases, with 22 bases between them. The CDR3 is made up of 17 amino acids. The CDR3 bases are TGTGCCAGCAGCCAAGGTAGCTACGGAGTGAGAGTGGGTGAGCAGTTCTTC. It codes for CASSQGSYGVRVGEQFF.

In its sample, this clonotype was seen many times. The rearrangement links TRBV6-1 to TRBJ2-1; D might be TRBD2 (6 bases). The V end lost 6 bases, the J end lost 1 base, and 19 bases lay between the germline ends. The CDR3 is 17 residues long. CDR1 is MNHNS, CDR2 SASEGT, per germline. The CDR3 reads CASRTNEPGLSYNEQFF. Written as DNA, the CDR3 is TGTGCCAGCAGAACTAACGAGCCGGGACTGTCCTACAATGAGCAGTTCTTC.

There are many counts of this clonotype. V is TRBV11-2 and J is TRBJ2-7; no clear D. Germline V gene sequence: CDR1 SGHAT, CDR2 FQNNGV. The CDR3 extends over 15 amino acids. The V end lost 0 bases, the J end lost 5 bases, and 14 bases lay between the germline ends. This chain's CDR3 is CASSLELSRNHEQYF. The CDR3 bases are TGTGCCAGCAGCTTAGAACTCTCTAGGAACCACGAGCAGTACTTC.

The chain joins TRBV9 to TRBJ2-1, with 12 nucleotides matching TRBD2. This CDR3 has 15 residues. With 3 bases clipped from V and 6 bases from J, the junction kept 4 bases outside the gene matches. Germline V gives CDR1 SGDLS, CDR2 YYNGEE. CDR3 DNA: TGTGCCAGCAGCGCTAGCGGGAGGGATCCCAATGAGCAGTTCTTC. Translating gives CASSASGRDPNEQFF.

This clonotype has only one observation. Because it lacks the conserved phenylalanine or tryptophan at the end, this CDR3 is likely a read error. The chain links TRBV4-1 to TRBJ2-1; 8 nucleotides align to TRBD1. From germline, CDR1 is MGHRA and CDR2 YSYEKL. This CDR3 has 17 amino acids. V lost 2 bases, J lost 2 bases, and 8 bases stayed unmatched. CDR3 bases: TGCGCCAGCAGCCAACGTAGGACAGGGTTTACCTACAATGAGCAGTTCCTC. Amino acids: CASSQRRTGFTYNEQFL.

This clonotype appeared a few times. J is TRBJ1-1 and V is TRBV9, with D uncertain. CDR3 length: 15 amino acids. V was cut by 0 bases and J by 1 base, with 10 bases left in between. Looked up from germline, CDR1 is SGDLS and CDR2 is YYNGEE. In DNA, the CDR3 is TGTGCCAGCAGCGTAGCTAGCCACCGGAACACTGAAGCTTTCTTT. This gives the protein CASSVASHRNTEAFF.

This clonotype was seen at least ten times. The genes are TRBV18 and TRBJ2-5, with D possibly matching TRBD1 (6 bases). The V gene's germline CDR1 is KGHSH and CDR2 LQKENI. This CDR3 contains 14 residues. V shed 1 base and J shed 2 bases, with 8 bases lying between them. CDR3 DNA: TGTGCCAGCTCACCACAAGGGACACAAGAGACCCAGTACTTC. It yields the protein CASSPQGTQETQYF.

The sample holds one count of this clonotype. The rearrangement joins TRBV4-1 to TRBJ2-1; D is uncertain. V was clipped by 2 bases and J by 0 bases, with 11 bases between them. Germline CDR1 is MGHRA and CDR2 is YSYEKL. This CDR3 has 16 amino acids. CDR3 sequence reads: CASSQYLESSYNEQFF. The DNA for the CDR3 is TGCGCCAGCAGCCAATACCTGGAAAGCTCCTACAATGAGCAGTTCTTC.

In its sample, this clonotype was seen a few times. CDR3 nucleotides: TGCGCCAGCAGCGAACGATTAGAAGGGGCTTTCGAGCAGTACTTC. Its protein product is CASSERLEGAFEQYF. J is TRBJ2-7 and V is TRBV5-1; D is possibly TRBD1 (5 bases). The V gene lost 4 bases and the J gene lost 6 bases, with 20 bases spanning the gap. Germline V gene lookup returns CDR1 SGHRS and CDR2 YFSETQ. The CDR3 has 15 amino acids.

This clonotype was counted a few times. This chain joins TRBV11-3 and TRBJ1-6; D gene uncertain. The V end was cut by 5 bases, the J end by 7 bases, with 15 bases between. CDR3 length: 15 amino acids. Germline V CDR1 and CDR2: SGHNT, YENEEA. The CDR3 region has the DNA TGTGCCAGCAGCCAAACCGGGGTGCGGAATTCACCCCTCCACTTT. Its translation: CASSQTGVRNSPLHF.